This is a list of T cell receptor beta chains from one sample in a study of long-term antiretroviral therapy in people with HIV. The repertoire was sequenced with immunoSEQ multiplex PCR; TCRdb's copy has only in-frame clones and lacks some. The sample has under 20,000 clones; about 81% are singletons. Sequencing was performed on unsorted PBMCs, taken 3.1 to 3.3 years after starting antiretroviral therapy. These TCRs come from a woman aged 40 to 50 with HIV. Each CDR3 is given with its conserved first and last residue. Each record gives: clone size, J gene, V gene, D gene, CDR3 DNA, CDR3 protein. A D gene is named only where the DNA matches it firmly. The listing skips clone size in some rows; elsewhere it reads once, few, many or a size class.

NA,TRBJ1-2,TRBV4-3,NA,TGCGCCAGCAGCCAAGTGGGGGGAGGGGTACTTGGTTATGGCTACACCTTC,CASSQVGGGVLGYGYTF
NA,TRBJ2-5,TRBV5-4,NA,TGTGCCAGCAGCTTGTCGGCTAGCGAAGAGACCCAGTACTTC,CASSLSASEETQYF
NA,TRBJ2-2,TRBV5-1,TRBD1,TGCGCCAGCAGCATGTGGACAGGGAGCACCGGGGAGCTGTTTTTT,CASSMWTGSTGELFF
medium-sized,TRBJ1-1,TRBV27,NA,TGTGCCAGCAGTTTAGTCGGCGGGACCTACACTGAAGCTTTCTTT,CASSLVGGTYTEAFF
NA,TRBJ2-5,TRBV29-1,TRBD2,TGCAGCGTTGAAGCTCAGTACTTAGGGGGACTAGCTTTAGAGACCCAGTACTTC,CSVEAQYLGGLALETQYF
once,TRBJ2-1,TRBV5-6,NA,TGTGCCAGCAGCTCACAGGAACCTCTAAGTGGAAGCTCCTACAATGAGCAGTTCTTC,CASSSQEPLSGSSYNEQFF
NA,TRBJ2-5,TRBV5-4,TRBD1,TGTGCCAGCAGCCTCGGGCAGGGGACAGGGGGTCAAGAGACCCAGTACTTC,CASSLGQGTGGQETQYF
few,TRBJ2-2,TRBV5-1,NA,TGCGCCAGCAGCTTTGGGGAACAGACGAACACCGGGGAGCTGTTTTTT,CASSFGEQTNTGELFF
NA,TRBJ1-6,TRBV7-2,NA,TGTGCCAGCAGCTTAGGGAATGGAGGTAATTCACCCCTCCACTTT,CASSLGNGGNSPLHF
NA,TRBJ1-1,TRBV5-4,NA,TGTGCCAGCAGCTTGTCCGAAGGGTTGAGGGACACTGAAGCTTTCTTT,CASSLSEGLRDTEAFF
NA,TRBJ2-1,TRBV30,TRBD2,TGTGCCTGGGTCGTATCGGGGGGAAACAATGAGCAGTTCTTC,CAWVVSGGNNEQFF
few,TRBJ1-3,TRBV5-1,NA,TGCGCCAGCAGCCCACGAAGTGGAGCAATTTCTGCAAACACCATATATTTT,CASSPRSGAISANTIYF
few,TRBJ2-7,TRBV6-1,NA,TGTGCCAGCAGTGAAGCGCGCTTTCTTGGTTACGAGCAGTACTTC,CASSEARFLGYEQYF
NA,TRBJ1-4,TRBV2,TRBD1,TGTGCCAGCAGGGACCGGACAGGAAGGACTAATGAAAAACTGTTTTTT,CASRDRTGRTNEKLFF
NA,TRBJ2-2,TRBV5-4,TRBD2,TGTGCCAGCAGCTTGGCGCCAGCGGGGGGCACCGGGGAGCTGTTTTTT,CASSLAPAGGTGELFF
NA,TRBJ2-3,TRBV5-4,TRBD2,TGTGCCAGCAGCCGAAGGACTAGCGGATCCACAGATACGCAGTATTTT,CASSRRTSGSTDTQYF
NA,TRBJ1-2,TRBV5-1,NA,TGCGCCAGCAGCTTGGAAAGGGGCCTAGGGTATGGCTACACCTTC,CASSLERGLGYGYTF
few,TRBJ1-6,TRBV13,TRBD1,TGTGCCAGCAGTCGGGGGGCAGGGGGAACTTCACCCCTCCACTTT,CASSRGAGGTSPLHF
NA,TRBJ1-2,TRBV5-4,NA,TGTGCCAGCAGCTTAGGAGGAGCTAACTATGGCTACACCTTC,CASSLGGANYGYTF
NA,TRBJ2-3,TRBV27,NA,TGTGCCAGCAGCGCGAGGGGAAGAACAGATACGCAGTATTTT,CASSARGRTDTQYF